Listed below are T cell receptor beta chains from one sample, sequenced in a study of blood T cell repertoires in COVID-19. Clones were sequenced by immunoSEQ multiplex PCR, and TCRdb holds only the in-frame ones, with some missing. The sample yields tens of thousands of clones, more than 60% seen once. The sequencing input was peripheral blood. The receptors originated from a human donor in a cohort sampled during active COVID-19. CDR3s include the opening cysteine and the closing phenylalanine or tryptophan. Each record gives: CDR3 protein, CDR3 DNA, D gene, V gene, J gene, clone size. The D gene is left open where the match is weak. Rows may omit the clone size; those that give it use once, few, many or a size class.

CASSLLVGGELFF,TGCGCCAGCAGCTTATTAGTCGGCGGGGAGCTGTTTTTT,.,TRBV5-1,TRBJ2-2,.
CAWRGGRTDTQYF,TGTGCCTGGAGGGGCGGGAGGACAGATACGCAGTATTTT,TRBD2,TRBV30,TRBJ2-3,.
CASSGGWANQPQHF,TGTGCCAGCAGCGGAGGGTGGGCTAATCAGCCCCAGCATTTT,.,TRBV7-9,TRBJ1-5,.
CASSWGDRAHTEAFF,TGCGCCAGCAGCTGGGGGGACAGGGCGCACACTGAAGCTTTCTTT,TRBD1,TRBV5-1,TRBJ1-1,.
CASSVALYGYTF,TGTGCCAGCAGCGTAGCTCTCTATGGCTACACCTTC,.,TRBV9,TRBJ1-2,.
CAWDRGLGDGYTF,TGTGCCTGGGACAGGGGCCTAGGAGATGGCTACACCTTC,TRBD1,TRBV30,TRBJ1-2,once
CASRRQGPSGNTIYF,TGTGCCAGCAGGAGGCAGGGGCCCTCTGGAAACACCATATATTTT,.,TRBV6-5,TRBJ1-3,.
CASSQDPGTGELFF,TGTGCCAGCAGCCAAGATCCAGGGACCGGGGAGCTGTTTTTT,.,TRBV4-2,TRBJ2-2,.
CASSLGIGQGGSEAFF,TGTGCCAGCAGCTTGGGGATCGGACAGGGAGGCTCTGAAGCTTTCTTT,TRBD1,TRBV7-9,TRBJ1-1,.
CASSYWSGSGSKNIQYF,TGTGCCAGCAGTTATTGGAGCGGGAGTGGAAGCAAAAACATTCAGTACTTC,TRBD2,TRBV6-2/TRBV6-3,TRBJ2-4,.
CASSLSQGTGYTF,TGTGCCAGCAGCTTAAGCCAGGGTACCGGCTACACCTTC,.,TRBV7-2,TRBJ1-2,.
CASSGGSLQETQYF,TGTGCCAGCAGTGGCGGATCCCTCCAAGAGACCCAGTACTTC,.,TRBV2,TRBJ2-5,once
CASSPSGRGVLDNQPQHF,TGTGCCAGCAGCCCTAGTGGGCGGGGGGTGCTCGACAATCAGCCCCAGCATTTT,.,TRBV6-2/TRBV6-3,TRBJ1-5,.
CASRPGLAVTGELFF,TGTGCCAGCCGGCCGGGACTAGCGGTAACCGGGGAGCTGTTTTTT,TRBD2,TRBV4-2,TRBJ2-2,.
CASSQDWGPDNEQFF,TGCGCCAGCAGCCAAGATTGGGGCCCCGACAATGAGCAGTTCTTC,.,TRBV4-3,TRBJ2-1,.
CASSLDSGYLYEQYF,TGCGCCAGCAGCTTGGATTCAGGGTATCTGTACGAGCAGTACTTC,.,TRBV5-1,TRBJ2-7,.
CASSYGRVNTGELFF,TGTGCCAGCAGTTACGGGCGGGTTAACACCGGGGAGCTGTTTTTT,.,TRBV6-5,TRBJ2-2,.
CSVEKWGTGQGSDTQYF,TGCAGCGTTGAAAAATGGGGTACGGGACAGGGGTCAGATACGCAGTATTTT,TRBD1,TRBV29-1,TRBJ2-3,.
CASSLGQQETQYF,TGTGCCAGCAGCCTTGGACAGCAAGAGACCCAGTACTTC,.,TRBV3-1/TRBV3-2,TRBJ2-5,.
CAISVGQGGGETQYF,TGTGCCATCAGCGTTGGACAGGGTGGTGGAGAGACCCAGTACTTC,TRBD1,TRBV10-3,TRBJ2-5,.
CAISGRGLSDTQYF,TGTGCCATCAGTGGACGGGGACTTTCAGATACGCAGTATTTT,.,TRBV10-3,TRBJ2-3,.
CASSLGVAGAGQYF,TGTGCCAGCAGTCTTGGGGTAGCGGGTGCAGGGCAGTATTTT,TRBD2,TRBV3-1/TRBV3-2,TRBJ2-3,once
CASSQDIAEGIPYEQYF,TGCGCCAGCAGCCAAGATATAGCGGAGGGGATACCCTACGAGCAGTACTTC,.,TRBV4-3,TRBJ2-7,few
CASSVREAGPDTQYF,TGTGCCAGCAGTGTCCGGGAAGCAGGACCAGATACGCAGTATTTT,.,TRBV6-2/TRBV6-3,TRBJ2-3,.
CASSRQQVNEQFF,TGTGCCAGCAGCCGTCAGCAGGTGAATGAGCAGTTCTTC,.,TRBV7-9,TRBJ2-1,.
CASSRGLAGDTQYF,TGTGCCAGCAGTCGGGGACTAGCGGGGGATACGCAGTATTTT,TRBD2,TRBV5-6,TRBJ2-3,.
CASSYSRAGGNYEQYF,TGTGCCAGCAGTTACTCGAGAGCGGGAGGGAACTACGAGCAGTACTTC,TRBD2,TRBV6-6,TRBJ2-7,.
CASPAGKREGSTDTQYF,TGTGCCAGCCCAGCTGGAAAGCGGGAGGGTAGCACAGATACGCAGTATTTT,TRBD2,TRBV7-9,TRBJ2-3,.
CASSSQTSGVSGANVLTF,TGCGCCAGCAGCTCGCAGACTAGCGGCGTCTCTGGGGCCAACGTCCTGACTTTC,TRBD2,TRBV4-3,TRBJ2-6,few
CASSQTSRKETQYF,TGTGCCAGCAGTCAGACTAGCCGGAAAGAGACCCAGTACTTC,TRBD2,TRBV2,TRBJ2-5,.
CASRMGLAGVVRTGELFF,TGCGCCAGCAGAATGGGACTAGCGGGAGTGGTTAGGACCGGGGAGCTGTTTTTT,TRBD2,TRBV5-1,TRBJ2-2,few
CATSRYRGSPLHF,TGTGCCACCAGCAGATACAGGGGTTCACCCCTCCACTTT,TRBD1,TRBV15,TRBJ1-6,.
CASSPTGGLTAYGYTF,TGTGCCAGCAGCCCAACGGGGGGGCTAACCGCCTATGGCTACACCTTC,.,TRBV7-2,TRBJ1-2,.
CASSYPGLRNQPQHF,TGTGCCAGCAGTTATCCGGGTTTGCGCAATCAGCCCCAGCATTTT,.,TRBV6-2/TRBV6-3,TRBJ1-5,few
CASDNRPGDSCTQPQHF,TGTGCTAGTGATAACCGCCCAGGGGACAGTTGCACACAGCCCCAGCATTTT,TRBD1,TRBV12-5,TRBJ1-5,.
CASSPSGTSGSPNEQFF,TGTGCCAGCAGTCCCTCCGGGACTAGCGGGAGCCCCAATGAGCAGTTCTTC,TRBD2,TRBV27,TRBJ2-1,.
CASSTDGQAGANVLTF,TGCGCCAGCAGCACGGATGGGCAAGCTGGGGCCAACGTCCTGACTTTC,.,TRBV5-1,TRBJ2-6,.
CASSEDSVDRGTLHF,TGTGCCAGCAGCGAGGACAGTGTCGATAGAGGGACCCTCCACTTT,.,TRBV9,TRBJ1-6,few
CASSPSALGGEQYF,TGCGCCAGCAGCCCTAGCGCGCTGGGCGGCGAGCAGTACTTC,.,TRBV5-1,TRBJ2-7,.
CASSLGRQDAGGYTF,TGTGCCAGCAGCCTAGGGCGACAGGACGCGGGTGGCTACACCTTC,.,TRBV7-2,TRBJ1-2,few
CATSRDLAETQYF,TGTGCCACCAGCAGAGATCTGGCAGAGACCCAGTACTTC,.,TRBV15,TRBJ2-5,.
CASSPRTSGNTGELFF,TGCGCCAGCAGCCCTCGGACTAGCGGCAACACCGGGGAGCTGTTTTTT,TRBD2,TRBV5-1,TRBJ2-2,.
CASSFGWSGGAGELFF,TGTGCCAGCAGTTTTGGGTGGAGCGGAGGAGCCGGGGAGCTGTTTTTT,.,TRBV28,TRBJ2-2,once
CASSFATGQPYEQYF,TGCGCCAGCAGCTTCGCCACCGGACAGCCCTACGAGCAGTACTTC,.,TRBV5-1,TRBJ2-7,once
CASSSGQGTYEQYF,TGCGCCAGCAGCTCCGGACAGGGCACCTACGAGCAGTACTTC,TRBD1,TRBV5-1,TRBJ2-7,.
CASSFGTEAQYF,TGCGCCAGCAGTTTTGGGACAGAGGCGCAGTATTTT,TRBD1,TRBV5-1,TRBJ2-3,.
CASSQEASDYNEQFF,TGTGCCAGCAGCCAAGAGGCTAGCGACTACAATGAGCAGTTCTTC,.,TRBV4-2,TRBJ2-1,once
CASSRGEVTGELFF,TGTGCCAGCTCCCGCGGGGAAGTAACCGGGGAGCTGTTTTTT,.,TRBV27,TRBJ2-2,.
CASSEAGVNYGYTF,TGTGCCAGCAGCGAGGCAGGGGTTAACTATGGCTACACCTTC,.,TRBV2,TRBJ1-2,.
CASSVGRPGYTF,TGTGCCAGCAGTGTTGGGAGGCCTGGCTACACCTTC,.,TRBV6-2/TRBV6-3,TRBJ1-2,.